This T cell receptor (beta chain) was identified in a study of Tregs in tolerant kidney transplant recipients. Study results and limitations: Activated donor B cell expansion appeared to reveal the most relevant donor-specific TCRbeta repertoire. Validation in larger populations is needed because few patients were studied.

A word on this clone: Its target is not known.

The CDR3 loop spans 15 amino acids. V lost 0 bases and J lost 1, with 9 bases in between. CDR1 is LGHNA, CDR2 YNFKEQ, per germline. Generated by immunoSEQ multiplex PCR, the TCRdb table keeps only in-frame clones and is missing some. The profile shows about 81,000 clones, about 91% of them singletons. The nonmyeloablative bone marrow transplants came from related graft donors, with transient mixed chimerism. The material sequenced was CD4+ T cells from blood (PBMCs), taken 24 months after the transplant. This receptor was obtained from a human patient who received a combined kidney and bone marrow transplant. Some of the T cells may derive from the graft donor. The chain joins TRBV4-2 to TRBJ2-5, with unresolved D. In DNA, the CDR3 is TGTGCCAGCAGCCAAGATCACAGACCCCAAGAGACCCAGTACTTC. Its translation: CASSQDHRPQETQYF.